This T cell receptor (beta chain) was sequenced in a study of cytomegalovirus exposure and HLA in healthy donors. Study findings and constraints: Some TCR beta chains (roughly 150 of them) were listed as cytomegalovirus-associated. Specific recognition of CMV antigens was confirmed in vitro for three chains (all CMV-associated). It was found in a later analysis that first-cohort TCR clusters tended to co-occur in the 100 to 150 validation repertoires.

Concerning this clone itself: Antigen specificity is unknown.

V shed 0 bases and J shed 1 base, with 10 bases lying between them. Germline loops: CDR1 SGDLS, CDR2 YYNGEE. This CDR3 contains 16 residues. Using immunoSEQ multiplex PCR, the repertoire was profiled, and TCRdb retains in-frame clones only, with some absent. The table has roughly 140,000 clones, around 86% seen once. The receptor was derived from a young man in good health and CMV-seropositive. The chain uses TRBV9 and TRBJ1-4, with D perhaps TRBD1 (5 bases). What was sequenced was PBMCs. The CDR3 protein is CASSVAGGGTNEKLFF. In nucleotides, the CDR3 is TGTGCCAGCAGCGTAGCCGGGGGAGGAACTAATGAAAAACTGTTTTTT.